The 17 T cell receptor beta chains listed next were all sequenced from one sample in a study of shared clonotypes between healthy human individuals. Sequencing used immunoSEQ multiplex PCR; TCRdb keeps in-frame clones, though not all of them. The table records about 690,000 clones, about nine tenths of them present only once. Material for sequencing was memory CD8+ T cells from PBMCs. The subset is: CD45RO+ cells pooled with CCR7-negative TemRA cells. All receptors derive from a man aged 18 to 29 in good health. Some clones in this sample may be carry-over from other donors' samples.

J is TRBJ1-2 and V is TRBV19; D is perhaps TRBD1 (6 bases). This CDR3 has 17 amino acids. The V gene lost 3 bases and the J gene lost 0 bases, with 17 bases spanning the gap. Germline V lookup: CDR1 LNHDA, CDR2 SQIVND (reference sequence). The CDR3 DNA follows: TGTGCCAGTAGTATCAGTATCGCGGGGGCCTCTAACTATGGCTACACCTTC. Encoded protein: CASSISIAGASNYGYTF.

The genes are TRBV7-9 and TRBJ1-4, with D perhaps matching TRBD1 (6 bases). V gave up 4 bases and J gave up 0 bases, with 21 bases separating them. The CDR3 has 19 amino acids. Germline-derived CDR1 and CDR2 are SEHNR and FQNEAQ (reference sequence). The CDR3: CASSSVGGSHPATNEKLFF. The DNA of the CDR3 is TGTGCCAGCAGCTCGGTCGGGGGCAGCCACCCCGCAACTAATGAAAAACTGTTTTTT. Full variable domain (missing parts from reference TRBV7-9 and TRBJ1-4): DTGVSQNPRHKITKRGQNVTFRCDPISEHNRLYWYRQTLGQGPEFLTYFQNEAQLEKSRLLSDRFSAERPKGSFSTLEIQRTEQGDSAMYLCASSSVGGSHPATNEKLFFGSGTQLSVL.

This chain connects TRBV9 to TRBJ1-3; possible D gene TRBD1, 6 bases. Germline V gene lookup returns CDR1 SGDLS and CDR2 YYNGEE. This CDR3 comprises 15 residues. Trimming removed 4 bases at V and 2 bases at J, with 13 bases between. The CDR3 is CASSNRAQAGNTIYF. The CDR3 DNA is TGTGCCAGCAGCAACAGGGCCCAAGCTGGAAACACCATATATTTT.

The CDR3 DNA sequence: TGTGCCAGCATTCGGGCTAGCGGGAGGGCCTCGGACAATGAGCAGTTCTTC. It codes for CASIRASGRASDNEQFF. This sequence joins TRBV7-9 and TRBJ2-1; 12 bases line up with TRBD2. The germline gives CDR1 SEHNR, CDR2 FQNEAQ (reference sequence). Trimming took 7 bases from V and 5 from J; bases not matched to a gene: 12. CDR3 length: 17 amino acids.

The chain has TRBV7-9 and TRBJ2-7; a possible D gene is TRBD1 (6 bases). Trimming stripped 5 bases from V and 2 bases from J, with 16 bases between. Germline assignment: CDR1 SEHNR and CDR2 FQNEAQ (reference sequence). There are 15 residues in the CDR3. CDR3 sequence reads: CASSPDRNPTYEQYF. CDR3 DNA sequence: TGTGCCAGCAGCCCCGACAGGAACCCTACCTACGAGCAGTACTTC. The complete variable domain, with remaining parts taken from reference TRBV7-9 and TRBJ2-7, reads DTGVSQNPRHKITKRGQNVTFRCDPISEHNRLYWYRQTLGQGPEFLTYFQNEAQLEKSRLLSDRFSAERPKGSFSTLEIQRTEQGDSAMYLCASSPDRNPTYEQYFGPGTRLTVT.

The genes are TRBV27 and TRBJ2-1, with D unresolved. Trimming took 7 bases from V and 6 from J, leaving 16 bases between them. The CDR3 contains 14 residues. The germline V gene encodes CDR1 MNHEY and CDR2 SMNVEV (reference sequence). CDR3 in amino acids: CASTWGSALNEQFF. CDR3 DNA: TGTGCCAGCACCTGGGGTTCCGCCCTCAATGAGCAGTTCTTC.

The V and J genes are TRBV6-5 and TRBJ2-7; TRBD1 is a possible D gene (6 bases). The CDR3 spans 13 residues. Trimming removed 5 bases at V and 0 bases at J, with 8 bases between. The germline CDR1 and CDR2 sequences are MNHEY and SVGAGI. As DNA, the CDR3 is TGTGCCAGCAGTACAGGGACCTCCTACGAGCAGTACTTC. This sequence encodes CASSTGTSYEQYF.

The chain combines TRBV28 with TRBJ1-2; the D is unclear. This CDR3 spans 13 amino acids. CDR1 and CDR2 (germline): MDHEN, SYDVKM. V shed 2 bases and J shed 8 bases, with 12 bases lying between them. The CDR3 region is CASSLGNGVGYTF. CDR3 bases: TGTGCCAGCAGTTTAGGAAACGGTGTCGGCTACACCTTC.

The CDR3, as DNA: TGTGCCAGCAGTATTTGGACAGATCGGAATGGCTACACCTTC. This sequence encodes CASSIWTDRNGYTF. V and J are TRBV28 and TRBJ1-2, with D possibly TRBD1 on 6 matching bases. The CDR3 is 14 amino acids. Germline CDR1 and CDR2: MDHEN and SYDVKM. Trimming pared 5 bases from V and 6 bases from J, leaving 16 bases between.

This rearrangement joins TRBV14 to TRBJ1-2, with a possible D match to TRBD1 (6 bases). V gave up 1 base and J gave up 4 bases, with 13 bases separating them. This CDR3 has 15 amino acids. Germline V gives CDR1 SGHDN, CDR2 FVKESK. CDR3: CASSQGGDRIYGYTF. DNA for the CDR3: TGTGCCAGCAGCCAAGGGGGCGACAGGATCTATGGCTACACCTTC.

This chain connects TRBV7-9 to TRBJ2-7; D is unresolved. Germline CDR1 is SEHNR and CDR2 is FQNEAQ (reference sequence). Trimming left V 5 bases short and J 5 bases short, with 10 bases between. The CDR3 length is 12 residues. CDR3 in DNA: TGTGCCAGCAGCCCGTATATGGACGAGCAGTACTTC. This translates into CASSPYMDEQYF.

The rearrangement joins TRBV7-9 to TRBJ2-7, with D tentatively TRBD2 (5 bases). V gave up 5 bases and J gave up 5 bases, with 22 bases separating them. The CDR3 sequence is 16 residues long. Germline V lookup: CDR1 SEHNR, CDR2 FQNEAQ (reference sequence). In DNA, the CDR3 is TGTGCCAGCAGCCCCCCCATTGCGGGCGGGTCTGACGAGCAGTACTTC. Amino acids: CASSPPIAGGSDEQYF.

The chain employs TRBV4-2 and TRBJ2-5; TRBD1 agrees at 11 bases. The DNA end lines up better with TRBJ2-7; the J call may be wrong. Germline V gene data show CDR1 as LGHNA and CDR2 as YNFKEQ. CDR3 length: 16 residues. In DNA, the CDR3 is TGTGCCAGCAGCCCCGCCCGGGACAGGGGGTCCTACGAGCAGTACTTC. Amino acids: CASSPARDRGSYEQYF.

This chain joins TRBV5-6 and TRBJ2-1; TRBD2 might be the D (6 bases). Looked up from germline, CDR1 is SGHDT and CDR2 is YYEEEE. This CDR3 spans 14 amino acids. V was cut by 4 bases and J by 0 bases, with 8 bases left in between. The CDR3 sequence is CASSPGVSYNEQFF. CDR3 coding DNA: TGTGCCAGCAGCCCGGGGGTCTCCTACAATGAGCAGTTCTTC.

The genes are TRBV7-8 and TRBJ1-5; TRBD1 is a possible D gene (5 bases). In germline, CDR1 is SGHVS, CDR2 FQNEAQ. Trimming removed 5 bases from V and 5 bases from J, with 10 bases in between. CDR3 length: 13 amino acids. CDR3 bases: TGTGCCAGCAGCGGCAGGGCGGATCAGCCCCAGCATTTT. Its translation is CASSGRADQPQHF.

This clone was seen just once. V usage is TRBV19 and J usage is TRBJ1-5, with a tentative D call TRBD1 (6 bases). The germline V gene encodes CDR1 LNHDA and CDR2 SQIVND (reference sequence). V was trimmed by 3 bases and J by 2 bases, leaving 14 bases between them. The CDR3 has 16 amino acids. The CDR3, as DNA: TGTGCCAGTAGTATCGCGACGGGGGGCGGCAATCAGCCCCAGCATTTT. It specifies CASSIATGGGNQPQHF.

This chain connects TRBV28 to TRBJ1-1; the D is unclear. The CDR3 runs to 12 residues. Germline values: CDR1 MDHEN, CDR2 SYDVKM. V lost 4 bases and J lost 0, with 3 bases in between. CDR3 sequence: CASSWMNTEAFF. Here the CDR3 DNA reads TGTGCCAGCAGTTGGATGAACACTGAAGCTTTCTTT.